The entry that follows covers one T cell receptor (beta chain) sequence. Donors were healthy HIV-negative adults without recent acute infections or vaccinations. Each subset's genomic DNA was split evenly across several immunoSEQ plates. Method: immunoSEQ multiplex PCR; TCRdb's copy keeps in-frame clones and lacks some. This table has 2.5 million or so clones, just over 90% appearing once. This sample stems from a study of shared clonotypes between healthy human individuals. The source is a man between 18 and 35 years old in good health. The sequenced material came from naive CD4+ T cells sorted from blood. Documented subset: CD45RA+ positively selected.

The CDR3 here is CASSQDRISSYEQYF. For the CDR3, the DNA is TGCGCCAGCAGCCAAGATCGGATTTCCTCCTACGAGCAGTACTTC. The V call is TRBV4-1, the J call TRBJ2-7; D is uncertain. This CDR3 is built from 15 residues. Germline CDR1 and CDR2: MGHRA and YSYEKL. The V end lost 0 bases, the J end lost 0 bases, and 9 bases lay between the germline ends.